This T cell receptor (beta chain) is from a study of Graves' ophthalmopathy and Graves' hyperthyroidism. Under 3 months in duration, the ophthalmopathy in affected donors had moderate-to-severe activity, CAS ≥3 and NOSPECS ≥4. V lost 2 bases, J lost 7 bases, and 4 bases stayed unmatched. Germline V gene lookup returns CDR1 MNHNS and CDR2 SASEGT. The CDR3 totals 15 residues. This clonotype was recorded many times. Its specificity is unknown. Amplification targeted the TCR beta CDR3 regions, with RNA transcripts as the source material. The workflow started with a first-round RT-PCR run with HTBI primers and then moved on to a second-round multiplex PCR. TCRdb reanalysed the multiplex PCR reads using MiXCR and keeps one entry per CDR3 protein. Of roughly 300,000 distinct CDR3 sequences listed, around a sixth are singletons. Study-wide results and limits: The blood repertoire also included most expanded thyroid clonotypes above 0.001 frequency. With a specificity of roughly 72% and a sensitivity of just under 71%, the model predicted ophthalmopathy progression.

This TCR came from an adult man with Graves' ophthalmopathy. Specimen: peripheral blood. The chain employs TRBV6-1 and TRBJ1-6, with 8 bases aligning to TRBD1. CDR3 in DNA: TGTGCCAGCAGTGAACAGGGGGCGCAAAATTCACCCCTCCACTTT. Protein: CASSEQGAQNSPLHF.